Below are 6 T cell receptor beta chains sequenced from a single sample in a study of Graves' ophthalmopathy and Graves' hyperthyroidism. For repertoire sequencing, the TCR beta CDR3 regions were amplified from RNA transcripts. After a first-round RT-PCR with HTBI primers, a second-round multiplex PCR was run. MiXCR, applied by TCRdb to the multiplex PCR reads, yields one record per CDR3 protein. The sample includes about 700,000 distinct CDR3 sequences, roughly two fifths of them seen just once. Sequenced: peripheral blood. The receptors were sampled from an adult man with Graves' ophthalmopathy.

V is TRBV9 and J is TRBJ2-7; 9 bases fit TRBD2. CDR1 is SGDLS and CDR2 is YYNGEE in the germline V gene. The CDR3 extends over 15 amino acids. The junction had 3 bases not matched to a gene; V was cut back by 0 bases and J by 2 bases. CDR3 sequence: CASSVEPSGTYEQYF. The DNA for the CDR3 is TGTGCCAGCAGCGTAGAGCCTAGCGGGACCTACGAGCAGTACTTC.

This clonotype was found once. At one boundary the junction diverges from the germline segment, which might be a read error. The chain joins TRBV7-9 to TRBJ2-5; 7 bases fit TRBD2. The CDR3 extends over 15 amino acids. From germline, CDR1 is SEHNR and CDR2 FQNEAQ (reference sequence). The CDR3: CASSPTGTNPETQNF. The CDR3 bases are TGTGCCAGCAGCCCGACCGGGACTAACCCCGAGACCCAGAACTTC.

This clonotype was counted at least ten times. This chain links TRBV6-5 with TRBJ1-2, with TRBD1 matching over 9 bases. Germline CDR1 is MNHEY and CDR2 is SVGAGI. The CDR3 extends over 13 amino acids. After removal of 6 bases from V and 6 bases from J, the junction contained 5 bases not matched to a gene. Written as DNA, the CDR3 is TGTGCCAGCAGCCGGGGACAGGGTGATGGCTACACCTTC. Translated: CASSRGQGDGYTF.

This rearrangement joins TRBV6-5 to TRBJ1-2, with D maybe TRBD1 (5 bases). The CDR3 covers 14 residues. V dropped 8 bases and J dropped 4 bases, with 17 bases sitting between them. Germline-derived CDR1 and CDR2 are MNHEY and SVGAGI. The CDR3 DNA reads TGTGCCAGCTCCGACACGGGGGGTCGCTATGGCTACACCTTC. This gives the protein CASSDTGGRYGYTF.

The chain links TRBV29-1 to TRBJ1-1; unclear D gene. V was cut by 8 bases and J by 6 bases, with 10 bases left in between. The CDR3 is 10 residues long. From germline, CDR1 is SQVTM and CDR2 ANQGSEA. The CDR3 loop is CSLQSSEAFF. Written as DNA, the CDR3 is TGCAGCTTACAGAGTTCTGAAGCTTTCTTT.

Note on this clonotype: Because it lacks the conserved phenylalanine or tryptophan at the end, this CDR3 is likely a read error. The V call is TRBV9, the J call TRBJ1-1; 8 nucleotides line up with TRBD1. CDR1 and CDR2 (germline): SGDLS, YYNGEE. V lost 0 bases and J lost 4; bases outside the gene matches: 2. CDR3 length equals 14 residues. The CDR3, as DNA: TGTGCCAGCAGCGTAGCAGGGGGCGCCACTGAAGCTTTCTTA. It is translated as CASSVAGGATEAFL.